This T cell receptor beta chain appears in the sequencing data of a study of cytomegalovirus exposure and HLA in healthy donors. General study findings and limits: Among TCR sequences, most were rare, though some public TCRs appeared in many donors. Some TCR beta chains (around 180 of them) were listed as cytomegalovirus-associated.

With regard to this clone: Its antigen is as yet unknown.

Only in-frame clones appear in the TCRdb table, and some are missing; sequencing was by immunoSEQ multiplex PCR. The table includes 150,000 to 200,000 clones, roughly 80% detected once. V was clipped by 1 base and J by 3 bases, with 10 bases between them. The CDR3 is made up of 15 amino acids. Germline CDR1 is SGHAT and CDR2 is FQNNGV. This clonotype was sampled from a man younger than 35 in good health and CMV-seropositive. Sequencing was carried out using PBMCs. This chain uses TRBV11-2 with TRBJ2-1; tentatively, D is TRBD2 (6 bases). The CDR3: CASSLGGLLYNEQFF. CDR3 nucleotide sequence: TGTGCCAGCAGCTTAGGGGGACTTCTCTACAATGAGCAGTTCTTC. Full variable domain (rest looked up from reference TRBV11-2 and TRBJ2-1): EAGVAQSPRYKIIEKRQSVAFWCNPISGHATLYWYQQILGQGPKLLIQFQNNGVVDDSQLPKDRFSAERLKGVDSTLKIQPAKLEDSAVYLCASSLGGLLYNEQFFGPGTRLTVL.